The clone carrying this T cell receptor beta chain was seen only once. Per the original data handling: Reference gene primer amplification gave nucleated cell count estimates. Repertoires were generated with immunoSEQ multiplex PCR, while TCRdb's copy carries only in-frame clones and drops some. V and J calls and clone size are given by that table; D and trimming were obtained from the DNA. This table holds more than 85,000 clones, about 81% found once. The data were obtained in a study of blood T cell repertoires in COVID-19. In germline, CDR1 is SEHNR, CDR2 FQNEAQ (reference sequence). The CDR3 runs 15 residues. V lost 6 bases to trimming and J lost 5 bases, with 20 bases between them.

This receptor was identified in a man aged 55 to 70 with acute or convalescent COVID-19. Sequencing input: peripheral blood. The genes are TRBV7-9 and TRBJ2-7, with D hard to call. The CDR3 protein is CASSPTQREVDEQYF. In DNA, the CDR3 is TGTGCCAGCAGTCCTACACAAAGAGAGGTCGACGAGCAGTACTTC.